This is a list of T cell receptor beta chains from one sample in a study of T cell changes during pregnancy in multiple sclerosis. Method: immunoSEQ multiplex PCR; TCRdb's copy keeps in-frame clones and lacks some. The sample has 70,000 to 100,000 clones; about 93% are singletons. Material: peripheral blood, obtained in the first trimester of pregnancy. The receptors here all came from a female donor with multiple sclerosis, enrolled in a pregnancy study. CDR3s include the opening cysteine and the closing phenylalanine or tryptophan. D genes are given only for firm matches. Clone size is shown for a subset of rows, as once, few, many or a class of expanded clone.

D	size	V	J	CDR3	DNA
NA	NA	TRBV10-3	TRBJ2-2	CAISERGDKTGELFF	TGTGCCATCAGTGAGAGAGGGGACAAGACCGGGGAGCTGTTTTTT
NA	NA	TRBV18	TRBJ2-1	CASSPPRGGAYNEQFF	TGTGCCAGCTCACCACCTAGGGGGGGGGCCTACAATGAGCAGTTCTTC
TRBD2	NA	TRBV6-5	TRBJ2-1	CASSLAGTYNEQFF	TGTGCCAGCAGTCTAGCGGGAACCTACAATGAGCAGTTCTTC
NA	NA	TRBV18	TRBJ2-7	CASPASSPREQYF	TGTGCCAGCCCCGCATCATCCCCTCGGGAGCAGTACTTC
TRBD1	NA	TRBV4-2	TRBJ1-5	CASSPGQGANQPQHF	TGTGCCAGCAGCCCGGGACAGGGGGCCAATCAGCCCCAGCATTTT
NA	NA	TRBV30	TRBJ1-6	CASSRGTARSPLHF	TGTGCCTCCTCGAGGGGGACCGCAAGGTCACCCCTCCACTTT
NA	NA	TRBV7-2	TRBJ2-7	CASSPRLITHYEQYF	TGTGCCAGCAGCCCCAGGCTAATAACCCACTACGAGCAGTACTTC
NA	NA	TRBV6-1	TRBJ1-2	CASSEAEQNYGYTF	TGTGCCAGCAGTGAAGCCGAACAGAACTATGGCTACACCTTC
NA	NA	TRBV23-1	TRBJ2-5	CASSPNPRESRETQYF	TGCGCCAGCAGTCCAAATCCCCGGGAGTCACGAGAGACCCAGTACTTC
NA	NA	TRBV14	TRBJ1-6	CASSLPGGALHF	TGTGCCAGCAGCCTTCCGGGGGGGGCCCTCCACTTT
NA	NA	TRBV5-1	TRBJ2-5	CASSPRTAQETQYF	TGCGCCAGCAGCCCCAGGACAGCCCAAGAGACCCAGTACTTC
TRBD2	NA	TRBV27	TRBJ2-7	CASSFLASGSYEQYF	TGTGCCAGCAGTTTTCTGGCTAGCGGCTCCTACGAGCAGTACTTC
TRBD1	NA	TRBV30	TRBJ1-5	CAWRRWDSGNQPQHF	TGTGCCTGGAGAAGGTGGGACAGTGGAAATCAGCCCCAGCATTTT
NA	NA	TRBV19	TRBJ2-2	CASSIVIITNTGELFF	TGTGCCAGTAGTATAGTTATAATAACGAACACCGGGGAGCTGTTTTTT
TRBD1	NA	TRBV6-1	TRBJ1-5	CASSEAMGTGNQPQHF	TGTGCCAGCAGTGAAGCGATGGGGACAGGCAATCAGCCCCAGCATTTT
TRBD1	NA	TRBV14	TRBJ2-7	CASSPRTGGSYEQYF	TGTGCCAGCAGCCCGCGGACAGGGGGTTCCTACGAGCAGTACTTC
NA	NA	TRBV5-1	TRBJ1-4	CASSLSNLRQNEKLFF	TGCGCCAGCAGCTTATCCAACCTGCGGCAAAATGAAAAACTGTTTTTT
TRBD1	few	TRBV7-9	TRBJ1-2	CASSLGGGPDRDRGYTF	TGTGCCAGCAGCTTAGGGGGTGGCCCCGACAGGGACCGTGGCTACACCTTC
NA	NA	TRBV28	TRBJ2-3	CASSLRDPQYF	TGTGCCAGCAGTTTACGGGATCCGCAGTATTTT
TRBD2	once	TRBV6-4	TRBJ2-1	CASSDQGTSGINEQFF	TGTGCCAGCAGTGACCAGGGGACTAGCGGGATCAATGAGCAGTTCTTC
TRBD1	NA	TRBV12-5	TRBJ1-5	CASVRPGQDNQPQHF	TGTGCTAGTGTCAGGCCGGGACAGGATAATCAGCCCCAGCATTTT
TRBD1	NA	TRBV13	TRBJ1-1	CASSSGQGVDTEAFF	TGTGCCAGCAGCTCCGGACAGGGGGTGGACACTGAAGCTTTCTTT
TRBD1	NA	TRBV6-1	TRBJ2-1	CASSGWQGAGEQFF	TGTGCCAGCAGTGGTTGGCAGGGGGCCGGTGAGCAGTTCTTC
NA	NA	TRBV29-1	TRBJ2-1	CSVDQGNEQFF	TGCAGCGTTGATCAGGGGAATGAGCAGTTCTTC
NA	once	TRBV7-9	TRBJ2-3	CASSLVGALHRYF	TGTGCCAGCAGCTTAGTAGGGGCTCTTCACAGGTATTTT
TRBD1	NA	TRBV27	TRBJ2-5	CASSPRTGPSQETQYF	TGTGCCAGCAGTCCCCGGACAGGGCCGTCTCAAGAGACCCAGTACTTC